This is a list of T cell receptor beta chains from one sample in a study of a mutant IDH1 vaccine in newly diagnosed glioma. Measured with immunoSEQ multiplex PCR; TCRdb has only the in-frame clones, and not every one. This table holds about 96,000 clones, about 80% found once. The sequences come from PBMCs, collected from a glioma patient treated with radiotherapy, temozolomide or both. The receptors here all came from a middle-aged man with glioma. Each CDR3 is given with its conserved first and last residue. A D gene is named only where the DNA matches it firmly. Size is omitted from some rows. Given values are once, few, many or a class for expanded clones.

D gene	V gene	J gene	clone size	CDR3 DNA	CDR3 protein
TRBD2	TRBV9	TRBJ2-7	NA	TGTGCCAGCAGCCCCCGACTAGCGGGGGTACTATACGAGCAGTACTTC	CASSPRLAGVLYEQYF
TRBD2	TRBV5-1	TRBJ2-3	NA	TGCGCCAGCAGCCCCGATAGCGGGAGCTCGTCGGATACGCAGTATTTT	CASSPDSGSSSDTQYF
TRBD1	TRBV5-5	TRBJ1-1	NA	TGTGCCAGCAGCCCGCGGACAGGGGGCAACACTGAAGCTTTCTTT	CASSPRTGGNTEAFF
NA	TRBV19	TRBJ1-1	NA	TGTGCCAGTAGCGGGACTCCGGAAACTGAAGCTTTCTTT	CASSGTPETEAFF
NA	TRBV10-1	TRBJ2-1	once	TGCGCCAGCAGTGACGTTGCAGGGCCTGAGCAGTTCTTC	CASSDVAGPEQFF
NA	TRBV5-1	TRBJ2-1	NA	TGCGCCAGCAGCTTGTCTGGGACGAACCACAATGAGCAGTTCTTC	CASSLSGTNHNEQFF
TRBD2	TRBV7-2	TRBJ2-3	few	TGTGCCAGCAGCTTAGGGTCGCGGGGGGCGAGCACAGATACGCAGTATTTT	CASSLGSRGASTDTQYF
TRBD2	TRBV7-7	TRBJ2-1	NA	TGTGCTAGCAGCCCTTCGGGGAGGGCGGGAGGAGGGGTGCAGTTCTTC	CASSPSGRAGGGVQFF
TRBD1	TRBV7-2	TRBJ2-5	NA	TGTGCCAGCAGCTTAGATGGCAGGGGGACGGAGACCCAGTACTTC	CASSLDGRGTETQYF
TRBD1	TRBV27	TRBJ1-6	NA	TGTGCCAGCAGTATCAACAGGGGGCGTCTTGATTCACCCCTCCACTTT	CASSINRGRLDSPLHF
NA	TRBV5-5	TRBJ1-6	NA	TGTGCCAGCAGCATTGAGGGGTTCCGATGGGCCCTCCACTTT	CASSIEGFRWALHF
NA	TRBV7-2	TRBJ2-5	NA	TGTGCCAGCAGCTTAGGGACAACCGTTGTCGGAGAGACCCAGTACTTC	CASSLGTTVVGETQYF
TRBD1	TRBV6-1	TRBJ1-1	NA	TGTGCCAGCAGCTACCAACAGGGGGCTAGCACTGAAGCTTTCTTT	CASSYQQGASTEAFF
NA	TRBV20-1	TRBJ2-7	NA	TGCAGTGCCGGGGATGCGTACTTC	CSAGDAYF
NA	TRBV18	TRBJ2-7	NA	TGTGCCAGCTCACCAATGTCACAGGTTCCCGAGCAGTACTTC	CASSPMSQVPEQYF
NA	TRBV30	TRBJ2-6	NA	TGTGCCTGGAGTGTAGACAGCTCTGGGGCCAACGTCCTGACTTTC	CAWSVDSSGANVLTF
TRBD2	TRBV5-5	TRBJ2-7	NA	TGTGCCAGCAGCTTGGCGGGAGGGGGAGAAAGGTACGAGCAGTACTTC	CASSLAGGGERYEQYF
NA	TRBV29-1	TRBJ1-1	few	TGCAGCGTCGGGGCCAGGGTGAATACTGAAGCTTTCTTT	CSVGARVNTEAFF
NA	TRBV28	TRBJ2-7	NA	TGTGCCAGCAGTTTACACTACGAGCAGTACTTC	CASSLHYEQYF
TRBD2	TRBV19	TRBJ2-7	NA	TGTGCCAGTAGTATGGGCGGGAGCTCCTACGAGCAGTACTTC	CASSMGGSSYEQYF
TRBD2	TRBV9	TRBJ2-1	NA	TGTGCCAGCAGCGTAGGCGGCGGGGGGGCCTATGAGCAGTTCTTC	CASSVGGGGAYEQFF
NA	TRBV19	TRBJ2-7	NA	TGTGCCAGTCAAATCGGGGCGGGTTCGGGTGTGTACGAGCAGTACTTC	CASQIGAGSGVYEQYF
NA	TRBV4-2	TRBJ2-3	NA	TGTGCCAGCAGCCCTCTCCCGAGGGAGTCGACAGATACGCAGTATTTT	CASSPLPRESTDTQYF
TRBD2	TRBV7-2	TRBJ2-3	NA	TGTGCCAGCAGTCCTCTAGCGGGGGGGCCGTGGGATACGCAGTATTTT	CASSPLAGGPWDTQYF
TRBD2	TRBV7-2	TRBJ2-7	NA	TGTGCCAGCAGCGAACGCGGGGGGGCTCGAGAGCAGTACTTC	CASSERGGAREQYF
TRBD1	TRBV7-2	TRBJ2-1	NA	TGTGCCAGCAGCGCTCGGGACAGAAGCTCCTACAATGAGCAGTTCTTC	CASSARDRSSYNEQFF
NA	TRBV5-6	TRBJ2-7	NA	TGTGCCAGCAGGCAGGGGAGTGTCCACGAGCAGTACTTC	CASRQGSVHEQYF
NA	TRBV13	TRBJ2-1	once	TGTGCCAGCAGCGCGGACGACAATGAGCAGTTCTTC	CASSADDNEQFF
NA	TRBV6-6	TRBJ1-1	few	TGTGCCAGCATTGGACCGGGAAGGAGCACTGAAGCTTTCTTT	CASIGPGRSTEAFF
NA	TRBV9	TRBJ2-1	NA	TGTGCCAGCAGCGTAGTTGGTGGGGCCAATGAGCAGTTCTTC	CASSVVGGANEQFF
NA	TRBV9	TRBJ2-2	once	TGTGCCAGCAGCGTAGGCCCGAGGGCCGGCCCGTCCGGGGAGCTGTTTTTT	CASSVGPRAGPSGELFF
NA	TRBV5-4	TRBJ1-6	NA	TGTGCCAGCAGCTTGGAGGGGGGAACGGGATCACCCCTCCACTTT	CASSLEGGTGSPLHF
NA	TRBV6-1	TRBJ2-7	once	TGTGCCAGCAGTACTTCAGGGGACGAGCAGTACTTC	CASSTSGDEQYF
TRBD1	TRBV7-2	TRBJ1-2	NA	TGTGCCAGCAGCATAACCGGGACAGGGGCGGCCTATGGCTACACCTTC	CASSITGTGAAYGYTF
NA	TRBV11-2	TRBJ2-7	NA	TGTGCCAGCAGCTTAAACCACGAGCAGTACTTC	CASSLNHEQYF
NA	TRBV4-1	TRBJ2-7	once	TGCGCCAGCAGCCACAGAGGGGCCGGGAGCTACGAGCAGTACTTC	CASSHRGAGSYEQYF
NA	TRBV4-3	TRBJ2-1	NA	TGCGCCAGCAGCCAAGACCAGGGTAGGGAGCAGTTCTTC	CASSQDQGREQFF
NA	TRBV13	TRBJ2-7	NA	TGTGCCAGCAGCTTATACACAGTCTCCTACGAGCAGTACTTC	CASSLYTVSYEQYF
TRBD1	TRBV7-9	TRBJ2-1	NA	TGTGCCAGCAGCCCCCTCCTGGACAGGGAGTTCTTC	CASSPLLDREFF
TRBD1	TRBV18	TRBJ1-1	NA	TGTGCCAGCTCACCAGTCAGGGGGCGAAACACTGAAGCTTTCTTT	CASSPVRGRNTEAFF
NA	TRBV7-9	TRBJ2-1	NA	TGTGCCAGCAGCTTAGGGACGAACAATGAGCAGTTCTTC	CASSLGTNNEQFF
TRBD1	TRBV7-2	TRBJ1-2	NA	TGTGCCAGCAGCTTACCCCCGGGACAGAGCTACACCTTC	CASSLPPGQSYTF
TRBD1	TRBV6-5	TRBJ1-1	NA	TGTGCCAGCGGGGACAGAAAGAACACTGAAGCTTTCTTT	CASGDRKNTEAFF
TRBD1	TRBV15	TRBJ2-7	NA	TGTGCCACCAGCAGAGGGATAGACAGGGGCGCCTACGAGCAGTACTTC	CATSRGIDRGAYEQYF
NA	TRBV14	TRBJ2-1	NA	TGTGCCAGCAGCCCCTTCCTACCGCTCGGTGGGAATGAGCAGTTCTTC	CASSPFLPLGGNEQFF
TRBD2	TRBV19	TRBJ2-2	few	TGTGCCACCCACCTAGGGGCGGGGAGGGCGAACACCGGGGAGCTGTTTTTT	CATHLGAGRANTGELFF
NA	TRBV10-3	TRBJ1-6	once	TGTGCCATCAGGGACAGAAATAATTCACCCCTCCACTTT	CAIRDRNNSPLHF
TRBD1	TRBV10-3	TRBJ2-5	NA	TGTGCCATCAGTGAGCCGGGACAGGGGAATCAAGAGACCCAGTACTTC	CAISEPGQGNQETQYF
NA	TRBV4-2	TRBJ2-7	NA	TGTGCCAGCAGCCAATCTCCTTCGAGGGACGAGCAGTACTTC	CASSQSPSRDEQYF
TRBD2	TRBV5-5	TRBJ2-1	NA	TGTGCCAGCAGCTTGGTTCCCACTAGCGGAGCCTACAATGAGCAGTTCTTC	CASSLVPTSGAYNEQFF
TRBD1	TRBV7-6	TRBJ1-6	NA	TGTGCCAGCAGCCCTGTGCCGGGACAGAGCTCCTATAATTCACCCCTCCACTTT	CASSPVPGQSSYNSPLHF
TRBD1	TRBV5-4	TRBJ2-4	NA	TGTGCCAGCAGCGGGGACAGGGGGGACATTCAGTACTTC	CASSGDRGDIQYF